These T cell receptor beta chains were read from a single sample in a study of shared clonotypes between healthy human individuals. Libraries were prepared by immunoSEQ multiplex PCR; TCRdb keeps only in-frame clonotypes and omits some of them. Altogether around 1,900,000 clones are present, 93% being singletons, with the ten largest covering 1.5% to 2%. The sample was naive CD8+ T cells from PBMCs. The receptors derive from a young man in good health. Some clones in this sample may be carry-over from other donors' samples. CDR3s include the opening cysteine and the closing phenylalanine or tryptophan. The D gene is left open where the match is weak. Clone sizes are given selectively: once, few, many, or a class where the clone is expanded.

J,D,size,V,CDR3,DNA
TRBJ2-5,TRBD2,-,TRBV7-3,CASSPGLADVETQYF,TGTGCCAGCAGCCCGGGACTAGCGGATGTAGAGACCCAGTACTTC
TRBJ2-7,-,-,TRBV29-1,CSAHTGGAYEQYF,TGCAGCGCCCACACAGGGGGGGCCTACGAGCAGTACTTC
TRBJ2-3,-,-,TRBV27,CASSLSLPDTQYF,TGTGCCAGCAGTCTATCCTTGCCAGATACGCAGTATTTT
TRBJ2-7,-,-,TRBV6-5,CASSYSEGGGEQYF,TGTGCCAGCAGTTACTCGGAGGGTGGAGGCGAGCAGTACTTC
TRBJ2-7,-,-,TRBV27,CASSFGLLNEQYF,TGTGCCAGCAGTTTCGGGCTTTTAAACGAGCAGTACTTC
TRBJ2-3,-,-,TRBV5-8,CASSPLVGRDFTDTQYF,TGTGCCAGCAGCCCCTTAGTCGGCCGGGACTTCACAGATACGCAGTATTTT
TRBJ1-5,TRBD1,-,TRBV7-2,CASSFGQGYQPQHF,TGTGCCAGCAGCTTCGGACAGGGTTATCAGCCCCAGCATTTT
TRBJ2-1,TRBD2,-,TRBV11-3,CASSEGTSGSFFTDEQFF,TGTGCCAGCAGCGAGGGGACTAGCGGGAGTTTTTTTACCGATGAGCAGTTCTTC
TRBJ2-3,-,-,TRBV6-1,CASSEMPLEGADTQYF,TGTGCCAGCAGTGAAATGCCTCTCGAAGGCGCAGATACGCAGTATTTT
TRBJ1-1,TRBD1,once,TRBV27,CASSPGQGAEAFF,TGTGCCAGCAGTCCGGGACAGGGGGCTGAAGCTTTCTTT
TRBJ1-1,TRBD1,-,TRBV10-1,CASSPDRGRTEAFF,TGCGCCAGCAGCCCGGACAGGGGGCGAACTGAAGCTTTCTTT
TRBJ2-7,-,-,TRBV7-2,CASSHLAYEQYF,TGTGCCAGCAGCCACCTAGCCTACGAGCAGTACTTC
TRBJ1-4,-,-,TRBV5-4,CASSLDQTRGTNEKLFF,TGTGCCAGCAGCTTGGACCAAACCAGGGGTACTAATGAAAAACTGTTTTTT
TRBJ1-1,-,-,TRBV27,CASSPRGLRGGKNTEAFF,TGTGCCAGCAGTCCCCGCGGCCTTCGGGGGGGGAAGAACACTGAAGCTTTCTTT
TRBJ2-7,-,-,TRBV28,CASSSLALSYEQYF,TGTGCCAGCAGTTCGCTAGCACTCTCCTACGAGCAGTACTTC
TRBJ2-7,TRBD2,-,TRBV27,CASSFLAGGGEQYF,TGTGCCAGCAGTTTTCTAGCGGGAGGTGGCGAGCAGTACTTC
TRBJ2-7,-,-,TRBV2,CASSEGDGSLPSYEQYF,TGTGCCAGCAGTGAAGGGGACGGCAGCCTGCCCTCCTACGAGCAGTACTTC
TRBJ1-1,-,-,TRBV27,CASSGNRVEAFF,TGTGCCAGCAGTGGGAACAGAGTCGAAGCTTTCTTT
TRBJ2-1,-,-,TRBV27,CASSQGFHNEQFF,TGTGCCAGCAGCCAGGGGTTCCACAATGAGCAGTTCTTC
TRBJ2-7,TRBD1,-,TRBV27,CASSPRSLTGGGEQYF,TGTGCCAGCAGTCCCCGTTCCCTCACAGGGGGTGGGGAGCAGTACTTC
TRBJ2-7,TRBD2,-,TRBV15,CATSRLAGREQYF,TGTGCCACCAGCAGACTAGCGGGTCGCGAGCAGTACTTC
TRBJ1-5,TRBD1,-,TRBV7-8,CASSFTPTGVRSNQPQHF,TGTGCCAGCAGTTTTACCCCGACAGGGGTACGGAGCAATCAGCCCCAGCATTTT
TRBJ2-1,-,-,TRBV6-5,CASRHRDGEQFF,TGTGCCAGCAGGCACAGGGACGGTGAGCAGTTCTTC
TRBJ2-5,-,-,TRBV7-9,CASSLRGGGDQETQYF,TGTGCCAGCAGCTTAAGGGGGGGAGGAGACCAAGAGACCCAGTACTTC
TRBJ1-3,-,once,TRBV4-3,CASSRDIRTSGNTIYF,TGCGCCAGCAGCCGGGACATCCGGACATCGGGAAACACCATATATTTT
TRBJ1-1,-,-,TRBV6-5,CASSSEGVTEAFF,TGTGCCAGCAGTTCAGAAGGGGTGACTGAAGCTTTCTTT
TRBJ2-7,TRBD2,-,TRBV19,CASSMGAGGPYEQYF,TGTGCCAGTAGTATGGGAGCGGGAGGGCCTTACGAGCAGTACTTC
TRBJ2-4,TRBD2,-,TRBV10-3,CAISEYREVAKNIQYF,TGTGCCATCAGTGAGTACCGGGAGGTAGCCAAAAACATTCAGTACTTC
TRBJ2-1,TRBD2,-,TRBV28,CASSFRYRTSGSSYNEQFF,TGTGCCAGCAGTTTCCGGTATCGGACTAGCGGGAGCTCCTACAATGAGCAGTTCTTC
TRBJ2-5,-,-,TRBV7-9,CASSHPGRQETQYF,TGTGCCAGCAGCCACCCGGGACGCCAAGAGACCCAGTACTTC
TRBJ1-2,TRBD1,-,TRBV4-1,CASSMGQGNIAYGYTF,TGCGCCAGCAGCATGGGACAGGGGAATATAGCCTATGGCTACACCTTC
TRBJ2-2,-,-,TRBV7-9,CAYPKGANTGELFF,TGTGCCTACCCAAAGGGCGCTAACACCGGGGAGCTGTTTTTT
TRBJ2-4,TRBD1,-,TRBV28,CASRGTGGDGAIQYF,TGTGCCAGCAGGGGGACAGGGGGGGACGGTGCCATTCAGTACTTC
TRBJ2-7,TRBD2,once,TRBV28,CASGRGQLAGGPSYEQYF,TGTGCCAGCGGGCGTGGGCAGCTAGCGGGAGGGCCTTCCTACGAGCAGTACTTC
TRBJ1-1,-,-,TRBV27,CASSPQGSTEAFF,TGTGCCAGCAGCCCCCAGGGATCCACTGAAGCTTTCTTT
TRBJ1-1,-,-,TRBV19,CASSWDLNTEAFF,TGTGCCAGTAGTTGGGACCTGAACACTGAAGCTTTCTTT
TRBJ1-2,-,once,TRBV13,CASSSETVNYGYTF,TGTGCCAGCAGCTCCGAGACAGTCAACTATGGCTACACCTTC
TRBJ1-2,-,once,TRBV4-3,CASSPSARANYGYTF,TGCGCCAGCAGCCCTAGTGCCCGAGCTAACTATGGCTACACCTTC
TRBJ1-1,-,few,TRBV28,CASSIDGSMNTEAFF,TGTGCCAGCAGTATCGACGGTTCCATGAACACTGAAGCTTTCTTT
TRBJ2-7,-,once,TRBV6-5,CASSYSSRSYEQYF,TGTGCCAGCAGTTACTCTTCTCGCTCCTACGAGCAGTACTTC
TRBJ2-1,TRBD2,-,TRBV6-5,CASSYSGGRVNEQFF,TGTGCCAGCAGTTACTCGGGCGGGAGGGTGAATGAGCAGTTCTTC
TRBJ2-5,-,-,TRBV27,CASRPGAAERRQETQYF,TGTGCCAGCAGACCTGGGGCCGCGGAGCGGAGACAAGAGACCCAGTACTTC
TRBJ2-4,-,-,TRBV15,CATSRDSAVKAKNIQYF,TGTGCCACCAGCAGAGATAGTGCGGTAAAGGCCAAAAACATTCAGTACTTC
TRBJ2-7,-,-,TRBV27,CASSLSDGDRSYEQYF,TGTGCCAGCAGTTTATCGGACGGAGACCGCTCCTACGAGCAGTACTTC
TRBJ2-1,-,-,TRBV27,CASSAGQNSYNEQFF,TGTGCCAGCAGTGCAGGTCAAAACTCCTACAATGAGCAGTTCTTC
TRBJ2-6,-,-,TRBV7-9,CASSLPDRPSGANVLTF,TGTGCCAGCAGCTTACCCGACAGGCCCTCTGGGGCCAACGTCCTGACTTTC
TRBJ1-5,-,-,TRBV7-9,CASSEYNQPQHF,TGTGCCAGCAGCGAATATAATCAGCCCCAGCATTTT
TRBJ1-3,TRBD1,-,TRBV7-8,CASSGRTGAGNTIYF,TGTGCCAGCAGCGGGAGGACAGGGGCTGGAAACACCATATATTTT
TRBJ2-5,TRBD1,-,TRBV27,CASSSRTGPYQETQYF,TGTGCCAGCAGTTCCCGGACAGGACCGTACCAAGAGACCCAGTACTTC
TRBJ1-2,TRBD1,few,TRBV4-1,CASSLTGGGYTF,TGCGCCAGCAGCCTGACAGGGGGCGGCTACACCTTC
TRBJ1-3,-,-,TRBV2,CASSESRTKARIPYF,TGTGCCAGCAGTGAATCCCGGACAAAGGCCAGAATCCCATATTTT
TRBJ1-2,-,once,TRBV28,CASRQGTYYGYTF,TGTGCCAGTCGTCAGGGGACCTACTATGGCTACACCTTC